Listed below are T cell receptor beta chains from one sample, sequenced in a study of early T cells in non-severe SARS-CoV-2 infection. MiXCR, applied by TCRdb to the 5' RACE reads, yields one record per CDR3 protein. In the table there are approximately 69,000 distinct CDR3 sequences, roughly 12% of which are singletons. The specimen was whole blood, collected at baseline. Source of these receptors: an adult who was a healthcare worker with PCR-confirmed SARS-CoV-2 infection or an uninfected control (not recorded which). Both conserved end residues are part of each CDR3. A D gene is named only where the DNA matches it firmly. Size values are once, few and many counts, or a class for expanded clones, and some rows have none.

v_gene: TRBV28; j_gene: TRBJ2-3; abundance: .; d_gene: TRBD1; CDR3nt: TGTGCCAGCAGTCCACAGGGACAGGGAGGGATAGATACGCAGTATTTT; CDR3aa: CASSPQGQGGIDTQYF
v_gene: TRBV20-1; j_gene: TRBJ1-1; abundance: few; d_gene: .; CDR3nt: TGCAGTGCTAGAGTATCACAACCTAGGCCGAACACTGAAGCTTTCTTT; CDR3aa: CSARVSQPRPNTEAFF
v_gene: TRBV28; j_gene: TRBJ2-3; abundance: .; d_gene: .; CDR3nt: TGTGCCACCGGGCCCAGGTGGACGCAGTATTTT; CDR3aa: CATGPRWTQYF
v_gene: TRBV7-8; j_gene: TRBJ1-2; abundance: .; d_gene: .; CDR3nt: TGTGCCAGCAGCCCGAGTTATGCTAACTATGGCTACACCTTC; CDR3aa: CASSPSYANYGYTF
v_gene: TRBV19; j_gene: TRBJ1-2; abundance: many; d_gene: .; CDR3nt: TGTGCCACCTCAGGGTTTTATCCCCCTGGCTACACCTTC; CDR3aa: CATSGFYPPGYTF
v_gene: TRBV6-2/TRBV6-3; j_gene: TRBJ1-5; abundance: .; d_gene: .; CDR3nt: TGTGCCAGCAGTATTCAGTCCAATCAGCCCCAGCATTTT; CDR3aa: CASSIQSNQPQHF
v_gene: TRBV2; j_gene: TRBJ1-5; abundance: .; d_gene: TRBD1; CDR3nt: TGTGCCAGCGGACGACAGGGGGCACAGCCCCAGCATTTT; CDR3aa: CASGRQGAQPQHF
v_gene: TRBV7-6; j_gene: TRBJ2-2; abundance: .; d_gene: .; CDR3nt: TGTGCCAGCAGCTTCCCAAACCCCGACGGGAACACCGGGGAGCTGTTTTTT; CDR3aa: CASSFPNPDGNTGELFF
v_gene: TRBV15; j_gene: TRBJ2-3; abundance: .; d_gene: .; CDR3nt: TGTGCCACCAGCAGAGGGCACAGCACAGATACGCAGTATTTT; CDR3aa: CATSRGHSTDTQYF
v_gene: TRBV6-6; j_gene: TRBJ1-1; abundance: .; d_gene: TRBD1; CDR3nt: TGTGCCAGCAGTTACTCACCGGATGCAGGGGGGGAAGCTTTCTTT; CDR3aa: CASSYSPDAGGEAFF
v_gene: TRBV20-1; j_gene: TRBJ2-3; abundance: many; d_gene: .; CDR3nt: TGCAGTCCGACGGGATCGCTCACAGATACGCAGTATTTT; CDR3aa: CSPTGSLTDTQYF
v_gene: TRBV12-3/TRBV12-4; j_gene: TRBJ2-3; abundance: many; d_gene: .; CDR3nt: TGTGCCAGCAGTTGGGACGAGGGGGGAAATACGCAGTATTTT; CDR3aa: CASSWDEGGNTQYF
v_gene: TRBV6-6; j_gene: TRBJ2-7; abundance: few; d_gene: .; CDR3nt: TGTGCCAGCACTCCCGTGGGGCCGGGACGCTACGAGCAGTACTTC; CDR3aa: CASTPVGPGRYEQYF
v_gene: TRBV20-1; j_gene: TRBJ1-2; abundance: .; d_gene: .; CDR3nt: TGCAGTGCTAGAGATACGGGGAAGATCGGCTACACCTTC; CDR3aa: CSARDTGKIGYTF
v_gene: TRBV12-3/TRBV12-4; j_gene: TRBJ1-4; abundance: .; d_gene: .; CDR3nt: TGTGCCAGCCGTTGGGGGGAAGGGGTATTGGAAAAACTGTTTTTT; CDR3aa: CASRWGEGVLEKLFF
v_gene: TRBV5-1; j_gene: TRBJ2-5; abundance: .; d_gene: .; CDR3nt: TGCGCCAGCAGTATCCAAGAGACCCAGTACTTC; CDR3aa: CASSIQETQYF
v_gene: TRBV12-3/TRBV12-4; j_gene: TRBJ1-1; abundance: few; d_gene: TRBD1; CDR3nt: TGTGCCAGCAGTCTACTCGGACAGGGTAGCACTGAAGCTTTCTTT; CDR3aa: CASSLLGQGSTEAFF
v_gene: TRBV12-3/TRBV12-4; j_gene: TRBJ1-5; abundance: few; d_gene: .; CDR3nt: TGTGCCAGCAGTCCGGGTGGAGGTCAGCCCCAGCATTTT; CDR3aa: CASSPGGGQPQHF
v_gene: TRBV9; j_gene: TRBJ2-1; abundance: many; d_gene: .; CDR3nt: TGTGCCAGCAGCGCGGCCCAGGGGACCTCCGTTGATGAGCAGTTCTTC; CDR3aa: CASSAAQGTSVDEQFF
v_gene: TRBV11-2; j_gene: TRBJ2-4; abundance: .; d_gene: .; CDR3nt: TGTGCCAGCAGCTCCGGATCCGGGTTTAACATTCAGTACTTC; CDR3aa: CASSSGSGFNIQYF
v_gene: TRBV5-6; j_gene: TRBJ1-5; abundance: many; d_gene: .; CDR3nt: TGTGCCAGCAGCCCCATTGGGAGTGGGGGCTATAGCAATCAGCCCCAGCATTTT; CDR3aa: CASSPIGSGGYSNQPQHF
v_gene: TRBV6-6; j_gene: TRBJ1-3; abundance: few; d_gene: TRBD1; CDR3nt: TGTGCCAGCACCCGGACAGGGGAAGGAAACACCATATATTTT; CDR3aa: CASTRTGEGNTIYF
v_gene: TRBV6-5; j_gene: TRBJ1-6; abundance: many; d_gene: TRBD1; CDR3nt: TGTGCCAGCGCCTGGGACCGGGACAGCTATAATTCACCCCTCCACTTT; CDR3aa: CASAWDRDSYNSPLHF
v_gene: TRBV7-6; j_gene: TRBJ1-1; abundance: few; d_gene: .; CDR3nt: TGTGCCAGCAGCTTATCGGGGGTTACCGAAGCTTTCTTT; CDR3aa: CASSLSGVTEAFF
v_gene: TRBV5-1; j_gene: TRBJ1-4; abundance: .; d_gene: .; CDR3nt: TGCGCCAGCAGCTTGGGGTCGACAACAAATGAAAAACTGTTTTTT; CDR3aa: CASSLGSTTNEKLFF
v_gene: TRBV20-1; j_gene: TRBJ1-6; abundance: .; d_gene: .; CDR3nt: TGCAGTGCTAGTAACAGGGTACATAATTCACCCCTCCACTTT; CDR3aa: CSASNRVHNSPLHF
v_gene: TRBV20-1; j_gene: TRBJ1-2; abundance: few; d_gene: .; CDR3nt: TGCAGTGCTATTTCCCGGGGAGCTAGATACTACACCTTC; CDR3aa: CSAISRGARYYTF
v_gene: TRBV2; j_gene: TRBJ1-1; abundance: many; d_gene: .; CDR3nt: TGTGCCAGCAGTTTTACAGTTGAGGGTGAAGCTTTCTTT; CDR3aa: CASSFTVEGEAFF
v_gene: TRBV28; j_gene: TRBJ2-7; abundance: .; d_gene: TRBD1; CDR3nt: TGTGCCAGCAGTCTTACAGGGGCAACTGCCCCGTACTTC; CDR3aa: CASSLTGATAPYF
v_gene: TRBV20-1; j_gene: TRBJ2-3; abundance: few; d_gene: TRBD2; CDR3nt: TGCAGTGCGCCAGGGAGGGTGGGCACAGATACGCAGTATTTT; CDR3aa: CSAPGRVGTDTQYF
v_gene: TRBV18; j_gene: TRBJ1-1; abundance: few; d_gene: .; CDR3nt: TGTGCCAGCTCATGGTTGAACACTGAAGCTTTCTTT; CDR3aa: CASSWLNTEAFF
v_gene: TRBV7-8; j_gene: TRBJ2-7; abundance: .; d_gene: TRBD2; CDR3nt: TGTGCCAGCAGCAACGGGCCAGCGGGGGAGCAGTACTTC; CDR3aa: CASSNGPAGEQYF
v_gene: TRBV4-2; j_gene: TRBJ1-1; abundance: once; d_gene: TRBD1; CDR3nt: TGTGCCAGCAGCCAACCTGGACAGGCTGAAGCTTTCTTT; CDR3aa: CASSQPGQAEAFF
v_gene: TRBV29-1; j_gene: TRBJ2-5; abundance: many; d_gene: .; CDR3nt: TGCAGCGTCGGCGCAACCGGGACGTTTTATCAAGAGACCCAGTACTTC; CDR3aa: CSVGATGTFYQETQYF
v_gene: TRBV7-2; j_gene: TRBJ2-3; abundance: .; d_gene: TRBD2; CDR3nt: TGTGCCAGCAGCTTAGTAGCGGGGTGGAGAGATACGCAGTATTTT; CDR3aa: CASSLVAGWRDTQYF
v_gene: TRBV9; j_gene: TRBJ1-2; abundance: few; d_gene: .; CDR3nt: TGTGCCAGCAGCGGCGGGAGGTCTCTCCATGGCTACACCTTC; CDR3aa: CASSGGRSLHGYTF
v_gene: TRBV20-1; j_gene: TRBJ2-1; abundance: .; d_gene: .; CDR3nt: TGCAGTGCTAGTACTACTTTTGAGCAGTTCTTC; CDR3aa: CSASTTFEQFF
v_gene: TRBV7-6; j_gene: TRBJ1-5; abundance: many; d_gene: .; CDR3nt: TGTGCCAGCAGCTTAGCCGGACAGTTTAGCAATCAGCCCCAGCATTTT; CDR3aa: CASSLAGQFSNQPQHF
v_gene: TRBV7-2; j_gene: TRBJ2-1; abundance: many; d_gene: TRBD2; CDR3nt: TGTGCCAGCAGCTACGGGACTAGCGGTTACAATGAGCAGTTCTTC; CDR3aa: CASSYGTSGYNEQFF
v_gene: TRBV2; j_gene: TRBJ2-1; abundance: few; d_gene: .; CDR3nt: TGTGCCAGCAGTGCACAATCTGGGGGGCCGTGGTCCTACAATGAGCAGTTCTTC; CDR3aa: CASSAQSGGPWSYNEQFF
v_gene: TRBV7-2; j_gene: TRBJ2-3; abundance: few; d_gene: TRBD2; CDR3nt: TGTGCCAGCAGACTACTAGCGGGGGTCATCACAGATACGCAGTATTTT; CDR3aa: CASRLLAGVITDTQYF
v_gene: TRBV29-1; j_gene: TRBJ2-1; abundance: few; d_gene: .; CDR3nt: TGCAGCGTTTCTTTGGGGAGCTCCTACAATGAGCAGTTCTTC; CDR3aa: CSVSLGSSYNEQFF
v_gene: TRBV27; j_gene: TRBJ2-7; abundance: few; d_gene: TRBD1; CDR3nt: TGTGCCAGCAGTCTGGGTGAGACAGGGAATTTCGACGAGCAGTACTTC; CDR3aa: CASSLGETGNFDEQYF
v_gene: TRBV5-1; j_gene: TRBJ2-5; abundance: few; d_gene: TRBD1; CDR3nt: TGCGCCAGCAGCTTGGGTGGACAGGGACTTGAGACCCAGTACTTC; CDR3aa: CASSLGGQGLETQYF
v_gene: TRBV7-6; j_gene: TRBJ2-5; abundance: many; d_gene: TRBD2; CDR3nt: TGTGCCAGCAGCTCCCCCTCCCGAAGCGGGGGGTGGAAGACCCAGTACTTC; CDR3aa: CASSSPSRSGGWKTQYF
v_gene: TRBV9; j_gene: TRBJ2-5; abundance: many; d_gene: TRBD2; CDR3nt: TGTGCCAGCAGCGGAGCGGGGGTCCAAGAGACCCAGTACTTC; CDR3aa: CASSGAGVQETQYF
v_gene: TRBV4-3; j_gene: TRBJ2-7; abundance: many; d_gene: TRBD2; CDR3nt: TGCGCCAGCAGCCAGGCGGCGGGGAGGGCGACCTACGAGCAGTACTTC; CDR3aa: CASSQAAGRATYEQYF